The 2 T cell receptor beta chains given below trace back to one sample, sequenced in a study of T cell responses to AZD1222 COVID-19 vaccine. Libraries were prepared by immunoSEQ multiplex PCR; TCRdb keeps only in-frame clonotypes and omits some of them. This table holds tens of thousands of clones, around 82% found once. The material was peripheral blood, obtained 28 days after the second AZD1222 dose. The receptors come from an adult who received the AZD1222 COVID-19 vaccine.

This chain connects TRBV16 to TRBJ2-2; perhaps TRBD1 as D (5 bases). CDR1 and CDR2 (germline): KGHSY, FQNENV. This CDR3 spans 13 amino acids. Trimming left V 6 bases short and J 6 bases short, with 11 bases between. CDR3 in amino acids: CASSRDRPGELFF. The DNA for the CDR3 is TGTGCCAGCAGTCGCGACAGACCCGGGGAGCTGTTTTTT.

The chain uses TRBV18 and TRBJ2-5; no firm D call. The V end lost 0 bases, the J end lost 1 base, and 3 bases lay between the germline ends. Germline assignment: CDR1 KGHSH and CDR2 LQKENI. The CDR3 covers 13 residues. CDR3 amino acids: CASSPPGQETQYF. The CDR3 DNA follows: TGTGCCAGCTCACCACCCGGCCAAGAGACCCAGTACTTC.